One and the same sample provided the 22 T cell receptor beta chains below, sequenced in a study of blood T cell repertoires in COVID-19. Assay used: immunoSEQ multiplex PCR; TCRdb lists only in-frame clones, some missing. The table includes some 130,000 clones, under 95% detected once. Source material: peripheral blood. These receptors came from a man over 45 with active COVID-19.

The chain links TRBV10-3 to TRBJ2-2; TRBD1 aligns across 9 bases. Germline assignment: CDR1 ENHRY and CDR2 SYGVKD. Trimming cost V 6 bases and J 2 bases; bases outside gene matches: 4. This CDR3 has 15 residues. Written as DNA, the CDR3 is TGTGCCATCAGACTCACAGGGGGCAACACCGGGGAGCTGTTTTTT. It codes for CAIRLTGGNTGELFF.

This clone occurred once. The rearrangement uses TRBV7-8 and TRBJ1-6, with TRBD1 matching 7 bases. The V gene end was trimmed by 2 bases and the J gene end by 7 bases; junction bases not matched to a gene: 11. The CDR3 extends over 17 amino acids. Germline V CDR1 and CDR2: SGHVS, FQNEAQ. As DNA, the CDR3 is TGTGCCAGCAGCTTAAGGACAGGAGCGACTAGGAATTCACCCCTCCACTTT. It translates to CASSLRTGATRNSPLHF.

The chain couples TRBV6-5 to TRBJ2-1, with 16 bases matching TRBD2. Germline lookup yields CDR1 MNHEY and CDR2 SVGAGI. The length of the CDR3 is 15 residues. V shed 6 bases, J shed 8 bases, and the junction held 4 bases outside the gene matches. This CDR3 is CASRGTSGRAHEQFF. CDR3 DNA: TGTGCCAGCAGGGGGACTAGCGGGAGGGCCCATGAGCAGTTCTTC.

This clone has just one count. The J gene is TRBJ1-2, the V gene TRBV9, with 8 bases matching TRBD1. CDR3 length equals 16 residues. Losses at the gene ends were 0 bases for V and 5 bases for J; bases not matched to a gene: 9. In germline, CDR1 is SGDLS, CDR2 YYNGEE. The CDR3 here is CASSVGQGANGYGYTF. CDR3 in DNA: TGTGCCAGCAGCGTAGGGCAGGGGGCGAACGGGTATGGCTACACCTTC.

The V and J genes are TRBV19 and TRBJ2-5; 11 nucleotides agree with TRBD2. Germline CDR1 reads LNHDA; CDR2 reads SQIVND (reference sequence). The CDR3 runs 14 residues. The junction had 3 bases not matched to a gene; V was cut back by 5 bases and J by 4 bases. CDR3: CASSVSGGVETQYF. CDR3 nucleotide sequence: TGTGCCAGTAGTGTTAGCGGGGGGGTAGAGACCCAGTACTTC.

The chain links TRBV19 to TRBJ1-5; 8 bases align to TRBD1. Germline V gene data show CDR1 as LNHDA and CDR2 as SQIVND (reference sequence). CDR3 length equals 15 residues. The trim removed 7 bases at V and 2 bases at J, leaving 7 bases unmatched. This CDR3 is CASNPGTGGNQPQHF. The CDR3 DNA reads as TGTGCCAGTAACCCCGGGACAGGAGGCAATCAGCCCCAGCATTTT. Complete variable domain (other parts from reference TRBV19 and TRBJ1-5): DGGITQSPKYLFRKEGQNVTLSCEQNLNHDAMYWYRQDPGQGLRLIYYSQIVNDFQKGDIAEGYSVSREKKESFPLTVTSAQKNPTAFYLCASNPGTGGNQPQHFGDGTRLSIL.

V is TRBV4-2 and J is TRBJ1-1; D gene ambiguous. The CDR3 is 15 amino acids. Trimming took off 4 bases at V and 0 bases at J, with 12 bases between the two ends. Germline CDR1 is LGHNA and CDR2 is YNFKEQ. The CDR3, as DNA: TGTGCCAGCAGCCTCGAGACGGGAATGAACACTGAAGCTTTCTTT. As protein: CASSLETGMNTEAFF.

The J gene is TRBJ2-2, the V gene TRBV24-1; 7 bases fit TRBD1. CDR1 is KGHDR and CDR2 is SFDVKD in the germline V gene. V shed 2 bases, J shed 1 base, and the junction held 3 bases outside the gene matches. This CDR3 has 16 residues. This CDR3 reads CATSDSRQGNTGELFF. As DNA, the CDR3 is TGTGCCACCAGTGATTCCAGACAGGGGAACACCGGGGAGCTGTTTTTT.

The genes are TRBV13 and TRBJ2-3; 7 positions match TRBD2. Trimming removed 1 base from V and 0 bases from J; junction bases left unmatched: 1. Per germline, CDR1 PRHDT and CDR2 FYEKMQ (reference sequence). The CDR3 totals 15 residues. CDR3 sequence: CASSLAGGSTDTQYF. The CDR3 region has the DNA TGTGCCAGCAGCTTAGCGGGGGGAAGCACAGATACGCAGTATTTT.

CDR3 loop: CASSFKPGLGSETQYF. The CDR3 nucleotides are TGTGCCAGCAGCTTTAAACCGGGACTAGGTTCTGAGACCCAGTACTTC. V gene TRBV11-2 combines with J gene TRBJ2-5; 8 nucleotides line up with TRBD2. Trimming at V came to 3 bases and at J to 5 bases, leaving 11 bases not matched to a gene. The CDR3 covers 16 residues. Germline loops: CDR1 SGHAT, CDR2 FQNNGV.

The gene calls are TRBV5-1 and TRBJ2-1; tentatively, D is TRBD1 (5 bases). Between the trimmed V and J ends, which lost 5 bases and 4 bases, there was a span of 16 bases. CDR1 SGHRS and CDR2 YFSETQ come from the germline V gene. CDR3 length: 15 amino acids. The CDR3 bases are TGCGCCAGCAGGTCAGATAGGGGCTCTTACAATGAGCAGTTCTTC. This sequence encodes CASRSDRGSYNEQFF. The complete variable domain, with remaining parts taken from reference TRBV5-1 and TRBJ2-1, reads KAGVTQTPRYLIKTRGQQVTLSCSPISGHRSVSWYQQTPGQGLQFLFEYFSETQRNKGNFPGRFSGRQFSNSRSEMNVSTLELGDSALYLCASRSDRGSYNEQFFGPGTRLTVL.

This chain joins TRBV27 and TRBJ2-1, with D possibly matching TRBD2 (6 bases). Germline-derived CDR1 and CDR2 are MNHEY and SMNVEV (reference sequence). V lost 3 bases and J 11 bases, leaving 8 bases between the germline ends. This CDR3 contains 11 residues. This chain's CDR3 is CASSLREQQFF. CDR3 DNA: TGTGCCAGCAGTTTGCGGGAACAGCAGTTCTTC.

The chain is built from TRBV7-8 and TRBJ2-6; perhaps TRBD2 as D (6 bases). The CDR3 spans 17 residues. In germline, CDR1 is SGHVS, CDR2 FQNEAQ. V shed 5 bases and J shed 2 bases, with 16 bases lying between them. The CDR3 sequence is CASSLTPAGTGANVLTF. The DNA of the CDR3 is TGTGCCAGCAGCCTCACCCCGGCGGGGACTGGGGCCAACGTCCTGACTTTC. Full variable domain (outside the CDR3, taken from reference TRBV7-8 and TRBJ2-6): GAGVSQSPRYKVAKRGQDVALRCDPISGHVSLFWYQQALGQGPEFLTYFQNEAQLDKSGLPSDRFFAERPEGSVSTLKIQRTQQEDSAVYLCASSLTPAGTGANVLTFGAGSRLTVL.

The rearrangement links TRBV10-1 to TRBJ1-5; D is possibly TRBD1 (5 bases). The CDR3 has 13 residues. Trimming removed 5 bases from V and 5 bases from J, with 10 bases in between. Germline CDR1 reads WNHNN; CDR2 reads SYGVQD (reference sequence). CDR3 region: CASSPGLDQPQHF. DNA of the CDR3: TGCGCCAGCAGTCCGGGACTCGATCAGCCCCAGCATTTT.

The chain carries TRBV28 and TRBJ1-6, with TRBD1 matching over 8 bases. After removal of 1 base from V and 5 bases from J, the junction contained 4 bases not matched to a gene. The length of the CDR3 is 16 residues. Germline loops: CDR1 MDHEN, CDR2 SYDVKM. The CDR3 loop is CASSLSRGRDNSPLHF. The CDR3, as DNA: TGTGCCAGCAGTTTATCCAGGGGGCGGGATAATTCACCCCTCCACTTT.

This rearrangement joins TRBV3-1 (or the pseudogene TRBV3-2) to TRBJ1-1; TRBD1 matches at 7 bases. Looked up from germline, CDR1 is LGHDT and CDR2 is YNNKEL (reference sequence). This CDR3 region has 16 residues. With 2 bases clipped from V and 5 bases from J, the junction kept 11 bases outside the gene matches. Written as DNA, the CDR3 is TGTGCCAGCAGCCAACCACTACAGGGGCGACGGACTGAAGCTTTCTTT. Protein product: CASSQPLQGRRTEAFF.

The chain employs TRBV11-2 and TRBJ2-1; D is unclear. Per germline, CDR1 SGHAT and CDR2 FQNNGV. V lost 5 bases to trimming and J lost 0 bases, with 11 bases between them. CDR3 length: 15 residues. The chain's CDR3 is CASSERFSSYNEQFF. CDR3 DNA: TGTGCCAGCAGCGAACGCTTTAGCTCCTACAATGAGCAGTTCTTC.

This chain joins TRBV6-5 and TRBJ2-2; D remains unclear. The CDR3 loop spans 15 amino acids. Trimming removed 8 bases at V and 0 bases at J, with 13 bases between. The V gene's germline CDR1 is MNHEY and CDR2 SVGAGI. The DNA of the CDR3 is TGTGCCAGCCGCCCGACACTTGCGAACACCGGGGAGCTGTTTTTT. Translating gives CASRPTLANTGELFF.

The rearrangement links TRBV15 to TRBJ2-3; D is perhaps TRBD1 (5 bases). The V gene lost 1 base and the J gene lost 4 bases, with 9 bases spanning the gap. Looked up from germline, CDR1 is LNHNV and CDR2 is YYDKDF (reference sequence). CDR3 size: 14 residues. This CDR3 reads CATSRGQGPDTQYF. DNA of the CDR3: TGTGCCACCAGCAGAGGGCAGGGCCCAGATACGCAGTATTTT.

This clone was detected only once. The chain carries TRBV27 and TRBJ2-1, with 9 bases matching TRBD2. The junction had 12 bases not matched to a gene; V was cut back by 5 bases and J by 4 bases. This CDR3 region has 17 residues. In germline, CDR1 is MNHEY, CDR2 SMNVEV (reference sequence). The CDR3 loop reads CASSPYQREAPYNEQFF. The CDR3 region has the DNA TGTGCCAGCAGTCCCTACCAGCGGGAGGCTCCTTACAATGAGCAGTTCTTC.

J is TRBJ2-5 and V is TRBV5-1; 8 bases fit TRBD1. V lost 4 bases and J lost 5; bases outside the gene matches: 7. This CDR3 is 14 amino acids long. CDR1 is SGHRS and CDR2 is YFSETQ in the germline V gene. The CDR3 loop is CASSKTGDVETQYF. As DNA, the CDR3 is TGCGCCAGCAGCAAGACAGGGGATGTGGAGACCCAGTACTTC. Based on the CDR3 plus reference TRBV5-1 and TRBJ2-5, the full variable domain is KAGVTQTPRYLIKTRGQQVTLSCSPISGHRSVSWYQQTPGQGLQFLFEYFSETQRNKGNFPGRFSGRQFSNSRSEMNVSTLELGDSALYLCASSKTGDVETQYFGPGTRLLVL.

The chain links TRBV7-9 to TRBJ1-2; a possible D gene is TRBD1 (5 bases). The CDR3 is made up of 17 amino acids. V lost 4 bases, J lost 1 base, and 19 bases lay in between. The V gene's germline CDR1 is SEHNR and CDR2 FQNEAQ (reference sequence). For the CDR3, the DNA is TGTGCCAGCAGCTCCCCAAGGGGCACAACCATTAACTATGGCTACACCTTC. Protein product: CASSSPRGTTINYGYTF.